There are many counts of the clone carrying this TCR beta chain. In germline, CDR1 is SGHRS, CDR2 YFSETQ. The length of the CDR3 is 16 residues. V shed 2 bases and J shed 0 bases, with 9 bases lying between them. One entry per CDR3 protein, called by TCRdb with MiXCR from the 5' RACE reads. The table includes about 54,000 distinct CDR3 sequences, about 8% detected once. This specimen comes from a study of early T cells in non-severe SARS-CoV-2 infection. The receptor's source is an adult who was a healthcare worker with PCR-confirmed SARS-CoV-2 infection or an uninfected control (not recorded which). V and J are TRBV5-1 and TRBJ2-6, with no clear D. The specimen comprised whole blood, sampled at baseline. The CDR3 bases are TGCGCCAGCAGCTTAACCCCTTCCTCTGGGGCCAACGTCCTGACTTTC. It codes for CASSLTPSSGANVLTF.